This T cell receptor (beta chain) was obtained from a study of Ad26.COV2.S vaccination and SARS-CoV-2 variants. Study as a whole: Ad26.COV2.S shots went into the muscle once or twice, 56 days apart. The study's findings and limits: It is possible that the TCR breadth and depth analyses underestimated the total T cell responses. A substantial breadth of spike-specific CD8+ and CD4+ T cell responses after vaccination has been reported.

Treatment indicated: some 20 received Ad26.COV2.S at low or high dose, single or two shots; roughly five received placebo; per-sample allocation not given. Sampling took place 63 days after the first vaccine or placebo injection. Based in Boston, the donor was an adult of 18-55 years. On this clone: Antigen: not known.

Repertoires were generated with immunoSEQ multiplex PCR, while TCRdb's copy carries only in-frame clones and drops some. The table has fewer than 400,000 clones, 85% to 90% seen once; the top ten hold over 5%. The CDR3 totals 18 residues. The germline V gene encodes CDR1 SEHNR and CDR2 FQNEAQ (reference sequence). The V segment lost 5 bases and the J segment 0 bases; nucleotides outside the gene matches: 15. The specimen comprised peripheral blood, sampled in a trial of Ad26.COV2.S vaccine versus placebo. V is TRBV7-9 and J is TRBJ1-2; TRBD1 agrees at 7 bases. The clonotype was recovered from a person aged 18-60 years who received the Ad26.COV2.S COVID-19 vaccine or a placebo. The CDR3 DNA reads TGTGCCAGCAGCGCCCGGAGAGGACAGGAGCCAGCTAACTATGGCTACACCTTC. It codes for CASSARRGQEPANYGYTF.